These 31 T cell receptor beta chains originate from one sample sequenced in a study of T cells after yellow fever vaccination (dated by TCRdb to between 2018 and 2021). The method was 5' RACE. TCRdb shows the sequencer as Illumina NovaSeq 6000. TCRdb reworked the public reads: Q25 trimming with fastp, MiXCR clone assembly, productive beta chains retained. One record per CDR3 amino acid sequence lists the most common genes and DNA. The sample table lists 120,000 or so distinct CDR3 sequences, 7.5% to 10% of them with a count of one. Under 40% of the sample goes to the ten largest clones. The intended sense of this specimen's treatment or condition label: live attenuated yellow fever vaccine strain. The specimen was CD8+ T cells sorted from PBMCs, collected on the day of the yellow fever booster vaccination. Source of these receptors: a man aged 18 to 30 who received the YFV17D yellow fever vaccine.

The V gene is TRBV10-3, the J gene TRBJ2-1; 8 bases are a match to TRBD1. This CDR3 spans 12 amino acids. In germline, CDR1 is ENHRY, CDR2 SYGVKD. V trimming: 7 bases; J trimming: 9 bases; junction bases outside the gene matches: 5. CDR3: CAITAQGGEQFF. The DNA for the CDR3 is TGTGCCATCACAGCACAGGGGGGTGAGCAGTTCTTC.

The genes are TRBV19 and TRBJ2-2; D is uncertain. Trimming removed 0 bases at V and 5 bases at J, with 10 bases between. The CDR3 runs to 15 residues. Germline-derived CDR1 and CDR2 are LNHDA and SQIVND (reference sequence). CDR3 sequence reads: CASSIDAWRTGELFF. As DNA, the CDR3 is TGTGCCAGTAGTATAGATGCTTGGCGAACCGGGGAGCTGTTTTTT.

This clonotype was seen a handful of times. This chain links TRBV7-9 with TRBJ2-4; D remains ambiguous. The V end lost 5 bases, the J end lost 7 bases, and 9 bases lay between the germline ends. The germline V gene encodes CDR1 SEHNR and CDR2 FQNEAQ (reference sequence). This CDR3 is 12 amino acids long. The CDR3 is CASSHSGNIQYF. The DNA for the CDR3 is TGTGCCAGCAGCCATTCCGGGAACATTCAGTACTTC. Using reference TRBV7-9 and TRBJ2-4 for the parts outside the CDR3, the full variable domain is DTGVSQNPRHKITKRGQNVTFRCDPISEHNRLYWYRQTLGQGPEFLTYFQNEAQLEKSRLLSDRFSAERPKGSFSTLEIQRTEQGDSAMYLCASSHSGNIQYFGAGTRLSVL.

This clonotype has only a few counts. The chain is built from TRBV5-6 and TRBJ1-2; no clear D. CDR3 length equals 14 residues. V was shortened by 0 bases and J by 8 bases, with 14 bases between the two germline ends. From germline, CDR1 is SGHDT and CDR2 YYEEEE. The CDR3 region has the DNA TGTGCCAGCAGCTTGGACTGGGGTGGAGACGGCTACACCTTC. It yields the protein CASSLDWGGDGYTF.

The chain links TRBV11-2 to TRBJ1-6; 7 nucleotides line up with TRBD1. Germline CDR1 is SGHAT and CDR2 is FQNNGV. This CDR3 region has 13 residues. The junction had 1 base not matched to a gene; V was cut back by 1 base and J by 10 bases. DNA of the CDR3: TGTGCCAGCAGCTTAGCAGGGGGATCACCCCTCCACTTT. Residues: CASSLAGGSPLHF.

This chain links TRBV6-2 or TRBV6-3 with TRBJ2-3; tentative D call: TRBD1 (5 bases). Germline lookup yields CDR1 MNHEY and CDR2 SVGEGT. This CDR3 has 15 amino acids. Trimming took 5 bases from V and 2 from J, leaving 14 bases between them. The CDR3 reads CASSPSAGFTDTQYF. The CDR3 DNA is TGTGCCAGCAGTCCCAGCGCAGGGTTCACAGATACGCAGTATTTT.

The chain recombines TRBV3-1 with TRBJ1-4; D not certain. The CDR3 length is 17 residues. Germline V gene sequence: CDR1 LGHDT, CDR2 YNNKEL (reference sequence). V lost 1 base and J lost 3, with 15 bases in between. The chain's CDR3 is CASSQGLSHLANEKLFF. CDR3 coding DNA: TGTGCCAGCAGCCAAGGCTTGTCACATCTGGCTAATGAAAAACTGTTTTTT.

The sample holds a few counts of this clonotype. The V call is TRBV20-1, the J call TRBJ1-2; 9 positions agree with TRBD1. V was clipped by 6 bases and J by 4 bases; unmatched bases: 6. The CDR3 consists of 13 residues. Per the germline V gene, CDR1 is DFQATT and CDR2 is SNEGSKA (reference sequence). The CDR3 protein is CSAPTGGGYGYTF. CDR3 coding DNA: TGCAGTGCCCCCACAGGGGGCGGCTATGGCTACACCTTC.

This chain joins TRBV20-1 and TRBJ1-2, with TRBD1 identical over 7 bases. The V segment lost 6 bases and the J segment 3 bases; nucleotides outside the gene matches: 10. The CDR3 loop spans 14 amino acids. CDR1 and CDR2 from the germline V gene are DFQATT and SNEGSKA (reference sequence). In nucleotides, the CDR3 is TGCAGTGCCGCCTGGGGCAGGGGGGACTATGGCTACACCTTC. Translating gives CSAAWGRGDYGYTF.

The V and J genes are TRBV2 and TRBJ2-1; 8 nucleotides match TRBD1. J lost 3 bases, V lost 10 bases, and 8 bases had no gene match. The germline V gene encodes CDR1 SNHLY and CDR2 FYNNEI. This CDR3 has 14 amino acids. The CDR3 spells CANHRGKDYNEQFF. CDR3 sequence (DNA): TGTGCCAACCACAGGGGGAAGGACTACAATGAGCAGTTCTTC.

The table lists this clonotype with many counts. The rearrangement joins TRBV5-1 to TRBJ2-3; D not certain. CDR3 length equals 16 residues. Germline loops: CDR1 SGHRS, CDR2 YFSETQ. Trimming pared 0 bases from V and 5 bases from J, leaving 16 bases between. The CDR3 DNA follows: TGCGCCAGCAGCTTGGCCCAACGGCCGAGCGAAGATACGCAGTATTTT. Translation: CASSLAQRPSEDTQYF.

This clonotype was seen a handful of times. The chain has TRBV5-1 and TRBJ2-3; D is ambiguous. Germline-derived CDR1 and CDR2 are SGHRS and YFSETQ. This CDR3 contains 14 residues. The V and J ends lost 1 base and 4 bases respectively, with 10 bases between them. This CDR3 reads CASSLLIFSDTQYF. The CDR3 DNA reads TGCGCCAGCAGCTTGTTGATTTTCTCAGATACGCAGTATTTT. Complete variable domain (other parts from reference TRBV5-1 and TRBJ2-3): KAGVTQTPRYLIKTRGQQVTLSCSPISGHRSVSWYQQTPGQGLQFLFEYFSETQRNKGNFPGRFSGRQFSNSRSEMNVSTLELGDSALYLCASSLLIFSDTQYFGPGTRLTVL.

CDR3 loop: CASSPDRAKETQYF. CDR3 bases: TGTGCCAGCAGCCCAGACAGGGCCAAAGAGACCCAGTACTTC. This rearrangement joins TRBV14 to TRBJ2-5; 7 bases are shared with TRBD1. This CDR3 is built from 14 residues. Germline CDR1 reads SGHDN; CDR2 reads FVKESK. With V trimmed by 4 bases and J by 3 bases, 5 bases remained unmatched.

J is TRBJ1-5 and V is TRBV12-3 or TRBV12-4, with a weak D call TRBD1 (5 bases). Trimming took off 5 bases at V and 6 bases at J, with 17 bases between the two ends. The CDR3 is made up of 15 amino acids. CDR3 loop: CASSLGGGSSQPQHF. CDR3 DNA sequence: TGTGCCAGCAGTCTGGGGGGGGGTAGTTCTCAGCCCCAGCATTTT.

The table lists this clonotype with a few counts. The chain employs TRBV6-5 and TRBJ1-3; D is perhaps TRBD1 (5 bases). This CDR3 comprises 14 residues. The germline V gene has CDR1 MNHEY and CDR2 SVGAGI. Trimming stripped 6 bases from V and 4 bases from J, with 13 bases between. For the CDR3, the DNA is TGTGCCAGCAGCCACGGGACGGAAGGAAACACCATATATTTT. It translates to CASSHGTEGNTIYF.

The V gene is TRBV4-2, the J gene TRBJ1-1; D not resolved. This CDR3 is 12 amino acids long. Trimming took 0 bases from V and 7 from J, leaving 6 bases between them. The V gene's germline CDR1 is LGHNA and CDR2 YNFKEQ. The CDR3 DNA is TGTGCCAGCAGCCAAGAAGGGATTGAAGCTTTCTTT. This translates into CASSQEGIEAFF.

The chain has TRBV4-1 and TRBJ2-3, with D possibly being TRBD1 (6 bases). V gave up 1 base and J gave up 6 bases, with 8 bases separating them. The CDR3 is made up of 13 amino acids. CDR1 MGHRA and CDR2 YSYEKL come from the germline V gene. CDR3: CASSQVQGDTQYF. CDR3 sequence (DNA): TGCGCCAGCAGCCAAGTGCAGGGGGATACGCAGTATTTT.

This clonotype was counted only a few times. The rearrangement joins TRBV6-2 or TRBV6-3 to TRBJ2-7, with D possibly matching TRBD2 (6 bases). Germline V gene lookup returns CDR1 MNHEY and CDR2 SVGEGT. CDR3 length: 14 amino acids. Trimming took 6 bases from V and 6 from J, leaving 18 bases between them. CDR3 DNA: TGTGCCAGCAGCTATGGACATGTCGGGGGCGAGCAGTACTTC. Protein product: CASSYGHVGGEQYF.

The CDR3 loop is CASAKTGYEQYF. The CDR3 coding sequence is TGTGCCAGCGCTAAGACAGGCTACGAGCAGTACTTC. The V gene is TRBV12-3 or TRBV12-4, the J gene TRBJ2-7; D might be TRBD1 (6 bases). Trimming stripped 8 bases from V and 3 bases from J, with 11 bases between. The CDR3 extends over 12 amino acids.

A few counts support this clonotype. V usage is TRBV29-1 and J usage is TRBJ2-5; D perhaps matches TRBD2 (6 bases). V lost 2 bases and J lost 4, with 14 bases in between. This CDR3 is 14 amino acids long. The germline V gene has CDR1 SQVTM and CDR2 ANQGSEA. CDR3 in amino acids: CSVEPSGRGETQYF. DNA of the CDR3: TGCAGCGTTGAACCCTCGGGGCGGGGAGAGACCCAGTACTTC.

The V gene is TRBV4-1, the J gene TRBJ1-6; perhaps TRBD1 as D (6 bases). CDR3 length equals 16 residues. Trimming removed 0 bases at V and 10 bases at J, with 16 bases between. Germline loops: CDR1 MGHRA, CDR2 YSYEKL. The CDR3 nucleotides are TGCGCCAGCAGCCAAGAAGGAACACAGGGAGGCTCACCCCTCCACTTT. Translating it yields CASSQEGTQGGSPLHF.

This sequence joins TRBV11-2 and TRBJ2-2; D gene uncertain. This CDR3 is 15 amino acids long. Per the germline V gene, CDR1 is SGHAT and CDR2 is FQNNGV. V lost 2 bases and J 3 bases, leaving 10 bases between the germline ends. The CDR3 sequence is CASSLFTVHTGELFF. DNA for the CDR3: TGTGCCAGCAGCTTATTTACAGTTCACACCGGGGAGCTGTTTTTT.

This clonotype has just a few counts. The V gene is TRBV5-1, the J gene TRBJ2-7; D tentatively reads TRBD1 or TRBD2 (5 bases each). The CDR3 consists of 15 residues. The V gene's germline CDR1 is SGHRS and CDR2 YFSETQ. Between the trimmed V and J ends, which lost 1 base and 2 bases, there was a span of 13 bases. The CDR3 is CASSLSRELPYEQYF. CDR3 coding DNA: TGCGCCAGCAGCTTGTCCAGGGAGCTCCCCTACGAGCAGTACTTC.

This clonotype showed up many times. The rearrangement links TRBV5-1 to TRBJ2-3; D is unclear. Between the trimmed V and J ends, which lost 5 bases and 3 bases, there was a span of 13 bases. This CDR3 spans 14 amino acids. CDR1 is SGHRS, CDR2 YFSETQ, per germline. The CDR3 spells CASRHETATDTQYF. The DNA for the CDR3 is TGCGCCAGCAGGCACGAGACCGCAACAGATACGCAGTATTTT.

This chain connects TRBV10-3 to TRBJ2-3; D possibly corresponds to TRBD2 (6 bases). This CDR3 is 16 amino acids long. Trimming stripped 0 bases from V and 4 bases from J, with 14 bases between. Germline V gives CDR1 ENHRY, CDR2 SYGVKD. The CDR3 region has the DNA TGTGCCATCAGTGAGTCGGAGGGAAGGGGATCAGATACGCAGTATTTT. It codes for CAISESEGRGSDTQYF.

This clonotype has just a few counts. The V gene is TRBV3-1, the J gene TRBJ1-5; D remains ambiguous. Trimming removed 10 bases at V and 8 bases at J, with 15 bases between. Germline values: CDR1 LGHDT, CDR2 YNNKEL (reference sequence). The CDR3 has 12 amino acids. This chain's CDR3 is CAITPVTEPQHF. The CDR3 DNA follows: TGTGCCATCACCCCGGTTACGGAGCCCCAGCATTTT.

This rearrangement joins TRBV2 to TRBJ2-7, with D perhaps TRBD2 (5 bases). Trimming cost V 5 bases and J 3 bases, with 8 bases left between them. Germline V CDR1 and CDR2: SNHLY, FYNNEI. The CDR3 consists of 12 residues. CDR3 DNA sequence: TGTGCCAGCAGTTGGACTGTCTACGAGCAGTACGTC. Amino acid sequence: CASSWTVYEQYV.

With regard to this clonotype: Being one base from a much bigger clone, this may be a read error. This chain connects TRBV11-3 to TRBJ2-7; TRBD2 aligns across 14 bases. This CDR3 is 16 amino acids long. The germline CDR1 and CDR2 sequences are SGHNT and YENEEA. Written as DNA, the CDR3 is TGTGCCAGCACACGGACTAGCGGGGGGTGCTCCTACGAGGAGTACGTC. Amino acids: CASTRTSGGCSYEEYV.

The chain uses TRBV21-1 and TRBJ1-2; the table's D call, TRBD1, was not checked against the DNA. TRBV21-1 is termed a pseudogene. This CDR3 is 18 amino acids long. The CDR3 reads CASSIEAGQGARGYGYTF. For the CDR3, the DNA is TGTGCCAGCAGCATAGAAGCGGGACAGGGGGCGCGGGGCTATGGCTACACCTTC.

This clonotype was observed a few times. The chain recombines TRBV4-1 with TRBJ1-6; D is possibly TRBD1 (5 bases). The CDR3 length is 15 residues. V was shortened by 4 bases and J by 7 bases, with 14 bases between the two germline ends. Per the germline V gene, CDR1 is MGHRA and CDR2 is YSYEKL. This chain's CDR3 is CASSRATENNSPLHF. The CDR3 DNA sequence: TGCGCCAGCAGCCGAGCGACAGAAAACAATTCACCCCTCCACTTT.

This clonotype was counted only a few times. The chain links TRBV30 to TRBJ2-2; D possibly corresponds to TRBD2 (6 bases). The CDR3 has 15 residues. Trimming removed 3 bases at V and 6 bases at J, with 17 bases between. Germline V gene lookup returns CDR1 GTSNPN and CDR2 SVGIG (reference sequence). CDR3 sequence (DNA): TGTGCCTGGAGCGCTGGCGCGGGGTACCCCGGGGAGCTGTTTTTT. Translated: CAWSAGAGYPGELFF.